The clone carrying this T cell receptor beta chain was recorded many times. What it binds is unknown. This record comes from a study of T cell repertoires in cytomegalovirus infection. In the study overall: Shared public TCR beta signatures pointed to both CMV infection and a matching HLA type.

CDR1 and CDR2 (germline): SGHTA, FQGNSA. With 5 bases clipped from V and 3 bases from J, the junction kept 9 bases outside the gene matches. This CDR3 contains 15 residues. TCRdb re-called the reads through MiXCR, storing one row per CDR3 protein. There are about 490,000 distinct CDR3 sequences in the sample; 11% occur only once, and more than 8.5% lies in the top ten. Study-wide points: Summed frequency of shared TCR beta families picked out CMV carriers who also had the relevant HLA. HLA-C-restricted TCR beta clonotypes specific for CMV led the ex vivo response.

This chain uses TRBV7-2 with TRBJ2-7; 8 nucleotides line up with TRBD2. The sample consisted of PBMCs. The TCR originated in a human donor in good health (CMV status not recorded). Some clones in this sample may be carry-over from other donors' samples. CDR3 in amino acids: CASSPVSGNYYEQYF. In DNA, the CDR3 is TGTGCCAGCAGCCCCGTTAGCGGGAACTACTACGAGCAGTACTTC. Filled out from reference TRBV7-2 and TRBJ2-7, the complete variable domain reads GAGVSQSPSNKVTEKGKDVELRCDPISGHTALYWYRQSLGQGLEFLIYFQGNSAPDKSGLPSDRFSAERTGGSVSTLTIQRTQQEDSAVYLCASSPVSGNYYEQYFGPGTRLTVT.